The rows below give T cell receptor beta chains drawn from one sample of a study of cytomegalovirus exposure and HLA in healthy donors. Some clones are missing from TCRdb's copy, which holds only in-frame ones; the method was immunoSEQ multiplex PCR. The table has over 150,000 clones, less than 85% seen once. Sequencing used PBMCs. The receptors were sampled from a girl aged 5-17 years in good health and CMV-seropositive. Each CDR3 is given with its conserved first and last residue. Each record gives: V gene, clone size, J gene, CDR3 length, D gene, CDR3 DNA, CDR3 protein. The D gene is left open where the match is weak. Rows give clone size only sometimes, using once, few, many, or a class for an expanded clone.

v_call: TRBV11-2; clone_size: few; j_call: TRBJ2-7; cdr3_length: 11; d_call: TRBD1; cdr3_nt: TGTGCCAGCAGCTCCGGGACAGCCGCGTACTTC; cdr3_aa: CASSSGTAAYF
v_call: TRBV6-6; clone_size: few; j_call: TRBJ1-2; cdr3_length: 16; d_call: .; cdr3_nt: TGTGCCAGCAGTTACTCCGACAGTTTCCTGAACTATGGCTACACCTTC; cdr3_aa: CASSYSDSFLNYGYTF
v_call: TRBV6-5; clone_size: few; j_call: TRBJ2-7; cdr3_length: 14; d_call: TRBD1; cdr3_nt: TGTGCCAGCGCCGCCGGGACAGGGCACTACGAGCAGTACTTC; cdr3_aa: CASAAGTGHYEQYF
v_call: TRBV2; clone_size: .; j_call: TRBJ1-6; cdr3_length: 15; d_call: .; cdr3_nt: TGTGCCAGCAGTGAGAGGGGCAGGGGAGATTCACCCCTCCACTTT; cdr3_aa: CASSERGRGDSPLHF
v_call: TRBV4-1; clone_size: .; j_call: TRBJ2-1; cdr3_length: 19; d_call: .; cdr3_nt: TGCGCCAGCAGCCAAGGAGGGTGGGGTTCGGTCAGCTCCTACAATGAGCAGTTCTTC; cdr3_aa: CASSQGGWGSVSSYNEQFF
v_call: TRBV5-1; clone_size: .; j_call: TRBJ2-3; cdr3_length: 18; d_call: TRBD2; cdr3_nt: TGCGCCAGCAGCCCCGGACTAGCGGGGGGGCGGAGCGCAGATACGCAGTATTTT; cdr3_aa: CASSPGLAGGRSADTQYF
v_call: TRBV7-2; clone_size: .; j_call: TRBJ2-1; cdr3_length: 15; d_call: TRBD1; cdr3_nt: TGTGCCAGCCTAATTCCGGGACAGAGCTACAATGAGCAGTTCTTC; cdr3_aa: CASLIPGQSYNEQFF
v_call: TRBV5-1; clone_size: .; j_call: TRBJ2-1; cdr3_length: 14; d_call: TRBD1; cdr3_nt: TGCGCCAGCAGCCCCGGGACAGGGAACAATGAGCAGTTCTTC; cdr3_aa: CASSPGTGNNEQFF
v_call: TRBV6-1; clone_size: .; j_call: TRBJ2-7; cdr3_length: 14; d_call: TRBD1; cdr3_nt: TGTGCCGGCAGGCGGGACAGGAGCTCCTACGAGCAGTACTTC; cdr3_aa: CAGRRDRSSYEQYF
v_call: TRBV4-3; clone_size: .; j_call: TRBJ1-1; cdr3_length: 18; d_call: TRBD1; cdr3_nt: TGCGCCAGCAGCCCGTGGTCGGACAGGGGGTGGCTTGGCACTGAAGCTTTCTTT; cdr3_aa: CASSPWSDRGWLGTEAFF
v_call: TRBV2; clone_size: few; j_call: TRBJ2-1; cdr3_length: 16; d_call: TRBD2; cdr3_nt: TGTGCCAGCAGTCCCCGACTAGCGGGGGGTTACAATGAGCAGTTCTTC; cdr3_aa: CASSPRLAGGYNEQFF
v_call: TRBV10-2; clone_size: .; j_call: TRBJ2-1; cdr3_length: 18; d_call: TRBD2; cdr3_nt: TGCGCCAGCAGTGATCAAGCAGAGCGGGGGGGCTCCTACAATGAGCAGTTCTTC; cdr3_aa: CASSDQAERGGSYNEQFF
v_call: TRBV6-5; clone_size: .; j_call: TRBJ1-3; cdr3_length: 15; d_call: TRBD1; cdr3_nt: TGTGCCAGCAGTTACTCAGGGGACAGCGGAAACACCATATATTTT; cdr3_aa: CASSYSGDSGNTIYF
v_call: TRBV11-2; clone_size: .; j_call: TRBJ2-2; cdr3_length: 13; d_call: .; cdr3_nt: TGTGCCAGCCGAGACAGCTCCACCGGGGAGCTGTTTTTT; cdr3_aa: CASRDSSTGELFF
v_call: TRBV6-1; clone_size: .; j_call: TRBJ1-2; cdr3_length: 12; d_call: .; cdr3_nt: TGTGCCAGCACCCTGGGGGGAAAAGGCTACACCTTC; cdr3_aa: CASTLGGKGYTF
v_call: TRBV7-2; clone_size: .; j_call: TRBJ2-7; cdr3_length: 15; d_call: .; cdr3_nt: TGTGCCAGCAGCTTACCCCGGACAGCGATCTACGAGCAGTACTTC; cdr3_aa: CASSLPRTAIYEQYF
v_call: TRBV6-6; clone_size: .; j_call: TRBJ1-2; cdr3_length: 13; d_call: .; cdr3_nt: TGTGCCAGCAGGACCCAGGGTATAGATGGCTACACCTTC; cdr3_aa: CASRTQGIDGYTF
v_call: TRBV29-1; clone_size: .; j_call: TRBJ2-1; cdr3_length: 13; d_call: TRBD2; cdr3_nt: TGCAGCGCACGGGACGGGGGGGCTTATGGGCAGTTCTTC; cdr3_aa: CSARDGGAYGQFF
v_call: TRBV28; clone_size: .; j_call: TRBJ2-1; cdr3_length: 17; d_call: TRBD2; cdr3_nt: TGTGCCAGCAGTTTACCGGCGGGACTAGTAGGTCTCAATGAGCAGTTCTTC; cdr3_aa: CASSLPAGLVGLNEQFF
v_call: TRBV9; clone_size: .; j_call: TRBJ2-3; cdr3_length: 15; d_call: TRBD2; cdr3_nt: TGTGCCAGCAGCGTATTGGGGAGGGGCACAGATACGCAGTATTTT; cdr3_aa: CASSVLGRGTDTQYF
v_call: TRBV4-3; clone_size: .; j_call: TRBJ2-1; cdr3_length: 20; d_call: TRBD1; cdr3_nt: TGCGCCAGCAGCCAACGACAGGGGGGTACGGAGGGACTCTTCCACAATGAGCAGTTCTTC; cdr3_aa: CASSQRQGGTEGLFHNEQFF
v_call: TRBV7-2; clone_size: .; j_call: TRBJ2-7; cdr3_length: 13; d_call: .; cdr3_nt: TGTGCCAGCAGCAAGAACAGGGTCTACGAGCAGTACTTC; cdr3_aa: CASSKNRVYEQYF
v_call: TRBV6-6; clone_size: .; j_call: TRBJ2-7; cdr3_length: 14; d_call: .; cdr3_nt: TGTGCCAGCAGTCTACTCGGGTCCGTCTCCGAGCAGTACTTC; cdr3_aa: CASSLLGSVSEQYF
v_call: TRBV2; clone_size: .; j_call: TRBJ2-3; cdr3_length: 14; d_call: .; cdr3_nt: TGTGCCAGCACCGCAGTCCGGCGGGCAGATACGCAGTATTTT; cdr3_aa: CASTAVRRADTQYF
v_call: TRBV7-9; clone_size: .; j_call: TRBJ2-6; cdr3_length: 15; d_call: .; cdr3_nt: TGTGCCAGCAGCTTAAGCCTTTCTGGGGCCAACGTCCTGACTTTC; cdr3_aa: CASSLSLSGANVLTF
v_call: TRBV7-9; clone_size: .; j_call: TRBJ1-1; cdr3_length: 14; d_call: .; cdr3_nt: TGTGCCAGCAGCTTATCGACATTGAACACTGAAGCTTTCTTT; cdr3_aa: CASSLSTLNTEAFF
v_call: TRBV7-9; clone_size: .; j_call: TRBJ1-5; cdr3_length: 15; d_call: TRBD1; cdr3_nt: TGTGCCAGCAGCTCCACCGACAGGGTCGATCAGCCCCAGCATTTT; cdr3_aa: CASSSTDRVDQPQHF
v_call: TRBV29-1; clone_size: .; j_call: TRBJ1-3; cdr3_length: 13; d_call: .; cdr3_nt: TGCAGCGTCCCGGACAGCTCTGGAAACACCATATATTTT; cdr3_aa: CSVPDSSGNTIYF
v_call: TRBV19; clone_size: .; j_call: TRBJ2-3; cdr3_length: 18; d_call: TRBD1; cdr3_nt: TGTGCCAGTAGTGAGGGGACAGCCCCAGCGCCAGGGGGAGATACGCAGTATTTT; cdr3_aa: CASSEGTAPAPGGDTQYF
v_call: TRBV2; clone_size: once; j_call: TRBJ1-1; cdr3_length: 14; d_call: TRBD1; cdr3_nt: TGTGCCAGCACCGAGGGCAGGGGGAGGACTGAAGCTTTCTTT; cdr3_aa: CASTEGRGRTEAFF
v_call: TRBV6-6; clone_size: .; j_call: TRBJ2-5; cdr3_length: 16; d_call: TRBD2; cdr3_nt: TGTGCCAGTCACAGCGGCCCGGGGAGGGGAGAAGAGACCCAGTACTTC; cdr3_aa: CASHSGPGRGEETQYF
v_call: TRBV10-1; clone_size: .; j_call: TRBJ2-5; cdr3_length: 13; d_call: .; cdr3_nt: TGCGCCAGCAGTATGACTATCCAAGAGACCCAGTACTTC; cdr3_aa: CASSMTIQETQYF
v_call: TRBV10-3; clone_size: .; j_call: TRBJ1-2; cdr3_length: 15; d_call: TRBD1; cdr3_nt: TGTGCCATCAGTGAGGCGGGGACAGGGGACTATGGCTACACCTTC; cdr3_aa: CAISEAGTGDYGYTF
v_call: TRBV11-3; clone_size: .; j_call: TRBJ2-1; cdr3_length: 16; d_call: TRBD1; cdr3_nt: TGTGCCAGCAGCGTTAGGGGGGGACAGGGGTCCAATGAGCAGTTCTTC; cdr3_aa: CASSVRGGQGSNEQFF
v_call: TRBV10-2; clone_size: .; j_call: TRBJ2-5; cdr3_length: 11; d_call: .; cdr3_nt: TGCGCCAGCAGTGAGCTGGAGACCCAGTACTTC; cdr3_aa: CASSELETQYF
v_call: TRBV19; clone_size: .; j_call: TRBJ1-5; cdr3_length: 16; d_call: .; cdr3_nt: TGTGCCAGTAGTAACCCATCACAGGGATCGAATCAGCCCCAGCATTTT; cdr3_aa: CASSNPSQGSNQPQHF
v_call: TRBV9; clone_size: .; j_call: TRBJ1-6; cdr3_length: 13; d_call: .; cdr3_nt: TGTGCCAGCGGAGGGGTGTATAATTCACCCCTCCACTTT; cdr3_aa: CASGGVYNSPLHF
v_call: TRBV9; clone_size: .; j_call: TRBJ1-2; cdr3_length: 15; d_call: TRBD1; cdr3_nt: TGTGCCAGCAGCGGACGGGACAGCACCCATCGCGGCTACACCTTC; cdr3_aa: CASSGRDSTHRGYTF
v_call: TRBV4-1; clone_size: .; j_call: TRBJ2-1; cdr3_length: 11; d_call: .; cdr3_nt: TGCGCCAGCAGCCAATGGGCGGAGCAGTTCTTC; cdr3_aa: CASSQWAEQFF
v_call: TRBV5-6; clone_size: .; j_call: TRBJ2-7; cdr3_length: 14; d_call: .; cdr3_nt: TGTGCCAGCAGCTTCACAGGGCTGGTGTGGGAGCAGTACTTC; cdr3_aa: CASSFTGLVWEQYF
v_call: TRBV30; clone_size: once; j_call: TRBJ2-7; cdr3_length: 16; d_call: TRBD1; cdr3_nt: TGTGCCTGGATTGGTACCGGGACAGGGTCCTCCTACGAGCAGTACTTC; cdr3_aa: CAWIGTGTGSSYEQYF
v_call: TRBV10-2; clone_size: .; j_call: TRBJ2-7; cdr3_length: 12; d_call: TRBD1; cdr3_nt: TGCGCCAGCACTATGACAGGGAGCGAGCAGTACTTC; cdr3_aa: CASTMTGSEQYF
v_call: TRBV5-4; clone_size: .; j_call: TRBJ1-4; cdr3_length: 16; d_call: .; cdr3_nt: TGTGCCAGCAGCTTGGTTGGGGGAAGGGGGACCGAAAAACTGTTTTTT; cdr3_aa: CASSLVGGRGTEKLFF
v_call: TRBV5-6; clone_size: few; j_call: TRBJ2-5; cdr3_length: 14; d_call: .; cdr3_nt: TGTGCCAGCAGCCTCCTCCGACAGCAAGAGACCCAGTACTTC; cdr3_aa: CASSLLRQQETQYF
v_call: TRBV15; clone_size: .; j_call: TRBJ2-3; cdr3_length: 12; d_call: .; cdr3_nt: TGTGCCACCAGCAGAGCAGCGCCGCCGACGTATTTT; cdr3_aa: CATSRAAPPTYF
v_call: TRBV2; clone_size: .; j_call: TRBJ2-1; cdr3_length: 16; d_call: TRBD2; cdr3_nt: TGTGCCAGCAGTGAAGGGTGGCGGGGGGCAGGGAATGAGCAGTTCTTC; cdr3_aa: CASSEGWRGAGNEQFF
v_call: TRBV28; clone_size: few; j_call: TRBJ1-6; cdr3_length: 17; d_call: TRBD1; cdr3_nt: TGTGCCAGCAGTTCGGGACAGGGAAATATTGTAAATTCACCCCTCCACTTT; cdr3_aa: CASSSGQGNIVNSPLHF
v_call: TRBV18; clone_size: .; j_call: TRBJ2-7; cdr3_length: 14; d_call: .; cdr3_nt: TGTGCCAGCTCACCACCCCCCGGGATTAGCGAGCAGTACTTC; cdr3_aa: CASSPPPGISEQYF
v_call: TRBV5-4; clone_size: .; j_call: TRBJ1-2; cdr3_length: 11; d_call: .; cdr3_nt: TGTGCCAGCAGCGGGACTGGTGGCTACACCTTC; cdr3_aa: CASSGTGGYTF
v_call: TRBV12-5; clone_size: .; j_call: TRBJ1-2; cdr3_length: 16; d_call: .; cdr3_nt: TGTGTTAGTGGTTCGCAGGGATTGGGCTCTAACTATGGCTACACCTTC; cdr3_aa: CVSGSQGLGSNYGYTF
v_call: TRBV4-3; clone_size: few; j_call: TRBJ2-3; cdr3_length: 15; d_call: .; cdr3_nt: TGCGCCAGCAGCCACGGACAGTCCAGCGTGGATACGCAGTATTTT; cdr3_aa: CASSHGQSSVDTQYF
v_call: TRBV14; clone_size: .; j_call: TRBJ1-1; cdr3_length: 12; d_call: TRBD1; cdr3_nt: TGTGCCAGCAGCCTAGGGACAGCTGAAGCTTTCTTT; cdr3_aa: CASSLGTAEAFF